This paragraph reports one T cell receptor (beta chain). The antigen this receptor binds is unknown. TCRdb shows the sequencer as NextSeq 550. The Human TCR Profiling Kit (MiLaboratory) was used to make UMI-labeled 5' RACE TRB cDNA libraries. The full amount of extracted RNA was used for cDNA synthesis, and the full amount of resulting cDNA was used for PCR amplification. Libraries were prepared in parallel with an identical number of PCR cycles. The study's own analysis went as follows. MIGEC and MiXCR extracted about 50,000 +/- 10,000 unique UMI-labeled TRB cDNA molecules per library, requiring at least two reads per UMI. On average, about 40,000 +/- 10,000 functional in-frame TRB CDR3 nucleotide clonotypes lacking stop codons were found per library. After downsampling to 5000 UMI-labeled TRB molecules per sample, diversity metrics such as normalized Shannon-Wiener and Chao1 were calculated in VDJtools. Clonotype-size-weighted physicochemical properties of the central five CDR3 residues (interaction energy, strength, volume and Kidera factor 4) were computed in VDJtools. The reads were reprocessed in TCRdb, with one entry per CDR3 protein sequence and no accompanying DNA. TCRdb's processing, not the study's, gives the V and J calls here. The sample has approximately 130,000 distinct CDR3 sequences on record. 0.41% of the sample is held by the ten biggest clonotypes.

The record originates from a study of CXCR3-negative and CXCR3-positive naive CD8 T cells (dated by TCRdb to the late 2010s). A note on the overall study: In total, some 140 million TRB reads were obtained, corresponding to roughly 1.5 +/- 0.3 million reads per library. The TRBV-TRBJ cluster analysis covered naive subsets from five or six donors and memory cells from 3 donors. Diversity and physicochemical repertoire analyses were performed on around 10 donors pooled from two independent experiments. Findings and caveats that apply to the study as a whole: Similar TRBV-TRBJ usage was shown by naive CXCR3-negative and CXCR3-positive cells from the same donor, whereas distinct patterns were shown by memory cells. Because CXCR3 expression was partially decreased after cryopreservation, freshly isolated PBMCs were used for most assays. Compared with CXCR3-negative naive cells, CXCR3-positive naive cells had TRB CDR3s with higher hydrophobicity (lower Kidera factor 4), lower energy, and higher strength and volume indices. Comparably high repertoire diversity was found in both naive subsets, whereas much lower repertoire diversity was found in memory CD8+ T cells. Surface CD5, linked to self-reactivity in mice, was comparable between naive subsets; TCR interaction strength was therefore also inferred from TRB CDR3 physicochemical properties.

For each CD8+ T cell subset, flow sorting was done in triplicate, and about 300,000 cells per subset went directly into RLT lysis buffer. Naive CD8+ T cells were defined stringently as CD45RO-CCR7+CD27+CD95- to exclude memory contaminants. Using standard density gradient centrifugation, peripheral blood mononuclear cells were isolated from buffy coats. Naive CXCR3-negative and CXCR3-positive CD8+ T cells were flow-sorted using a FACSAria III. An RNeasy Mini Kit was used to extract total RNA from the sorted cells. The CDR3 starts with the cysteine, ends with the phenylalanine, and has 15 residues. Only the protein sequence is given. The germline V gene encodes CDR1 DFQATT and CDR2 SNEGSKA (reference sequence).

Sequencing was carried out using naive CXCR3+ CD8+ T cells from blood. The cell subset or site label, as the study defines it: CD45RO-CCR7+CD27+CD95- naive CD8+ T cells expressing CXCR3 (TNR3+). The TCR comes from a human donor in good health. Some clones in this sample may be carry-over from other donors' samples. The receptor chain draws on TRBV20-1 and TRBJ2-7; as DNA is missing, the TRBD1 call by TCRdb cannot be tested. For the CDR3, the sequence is CSARARTAASYEQYF.